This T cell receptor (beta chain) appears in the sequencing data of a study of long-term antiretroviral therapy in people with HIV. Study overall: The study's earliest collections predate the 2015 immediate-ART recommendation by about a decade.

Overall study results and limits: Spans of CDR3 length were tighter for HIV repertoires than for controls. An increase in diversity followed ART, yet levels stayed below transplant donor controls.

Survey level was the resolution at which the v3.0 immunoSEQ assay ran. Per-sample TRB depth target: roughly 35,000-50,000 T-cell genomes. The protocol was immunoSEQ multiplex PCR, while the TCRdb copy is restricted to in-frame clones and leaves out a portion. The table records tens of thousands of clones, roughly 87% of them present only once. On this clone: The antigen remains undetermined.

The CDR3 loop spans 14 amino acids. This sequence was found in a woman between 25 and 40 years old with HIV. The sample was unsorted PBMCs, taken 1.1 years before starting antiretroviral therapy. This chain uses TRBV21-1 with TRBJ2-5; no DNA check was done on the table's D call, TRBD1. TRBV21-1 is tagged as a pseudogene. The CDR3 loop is CASSQQGSQETQYF. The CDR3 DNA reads TGTGCCAGCAGCCAACAGGGCTCTCAAGAGACCCAGTACTTC.